These 26 T cell receptor beta chains share one sample of origin, sequenced in a study of high-grade serous ovarian cancer treatment subgroups. Tumor samples were taken before definitive surgery or chemotherapy. Generated by immunoSEQ multiplex PCR, the TCRdb table keeps only in-frame clones and is missing some. Of approximately 7,800 clones in the sample, approximately 62% were seen once. The sample was tumor tissue. The receptors derive from a human donor with high-grade serous ovarian cancer.

The V gene is TRBV28, the J gene TRBJ2-7; 7 positions agree with TRBD1. The CDR3 length is 14 residues. Per germline, CDR1 MDHEN and CDR2 SYDVKM. With 5 bases clipped from V and 1 base from J, the junction kept 5 bases outside the gene matches. The CDR3 sequence: CASSGTASSYEQYF. The CDR3 coding sequence is TGTGCCAGCAGTGGGACAGCATCATCCTACGAGCAGTACTTC.

This clone was seen more than once but under ten times. The gene calls are TRBV5-1 and TRBJ2-3; 8 positions match TRBD2. Germline CDR1 SGHRS, CDR2 YFSETQ. V shed 3 bases and J 6 bases; nucleotides not matched to a gene: 6. The CDR3 length is 14 residues. The CDR3 nucleotides are TGCGCCAGCAGCTCGGGGGGGACTAGGGATACGCAGTATTTT. This encodes CASSSGGTRDTQYF.

As regards this clone: Germline is not matched at one junction end, which may reflect a read error. CDR3 loop: CASSYFAGSGANVLTF. The CDR3 DNA reads TGTGCCAGCAGTTATTTTGCCGGCTCTGGGGCCAACGTCCTGACTTTC. The rearrangement links TRBV10-3 to TRBJ2-6, with D hard to call. This CDR3 is built from 16 residues. Per the germline V gene, CDR1 is ENHRY and CDR2 is SYGVKD.

This chain uses TRBV6-5 with TRBJ2-5, with 7 nucleotides matching TRBD2. CDR3 length equals 16 residues. V trimming: 2 bases; J trimming: 4 bases; junction bases outside the gene matches: 10. Per germline, CDR1 MNHEY and CDR2 SVGAGI. CDR3: CASSYLTGGGGETQYF. DNA for the CDR3: TGTGCCAGCAGTTACCTTACGGGTGGGGGGGGAGAGACCCAGTACTTC.

The chain has TRBV30 and TRBJ2-7; D is ambiguous. Trimming pared 2 bases from V and 2 bases from J, leaving 10 bases between. This CDR3 spans 13 amino acids. The germline V gene encodes CDR1 GTSNPN and CDR2 SVGIG (reference sequence). CDR3 DNA sequence: TGTGCCTGGAGTCAAACCCAGACCTACGAGCAGTACTTC. Its translation is CAWSQTQTYEQYF.

The chain is built from TRBV28 and TRBJ1-2; 9 bases map to TRBD1. The V gene's germline CDR1 is MDHEN and CDR2 SYDVKM. The length of the CDR3 is 16 residues. J was trimmed by 7 bases and V by 4 bases; bases with no gene match: 13. CDR3 residues: CASSYSPGTGWRGYTF. Written as DNA, the CDR3 is TGTGCCAGCAGTTACTCCCCCGGGACAGGGTGGCGTGGCTACACCTTC.

The J gene is TRBJ1-5, the V gene TRBV12-2; TRBD1, the table's D call, was not compared with the DNA. TRBV12-2 is a recognized pseudogene. CDR3 length equals 15 residues. The CDR3 region has the DNA TGTGCAAGTCGCTTGGGCCCGGGACAACAACAGCCCCAGCATTTT. This encodes CASRLGPGQQQPQHF.

This CDR3 is CASSQDRGGANYGYTF. The CDR3 DNA reads TGTGCCAGCAGCCAAGACAGGGGGGGGGCTAACTATGGCTACACCTTC. The chain links TRBV9 to TRBJ1-2; 9 bases line up with TRBD1. The CDR3 has 16 amino acids. Looked up from germline, CDR1 is SGDLS and CDR2 is YYNGEE. V dropped 4 bases and J dropped 0; count of bases not matched to a gene: 7.

The gene calls are TRBV6-5 and TRBJ1-1, with D unresolved. The V end lost 0 bases, the J end lost 5 bases, and 7 bases lay between the germline ends. Germline V gene lookup returns CDR1 MNHEY and CDR2 SVGAGI. The CDR3 spans 13 residues. CDR3 bases: TGTGCCAGCAGTTACTCGTGGGAAACTGAAGCTTTCTTT. It encodes CASSYSWETEAFF.

This chain links TRBV7-2 with TRBJ2-3; D not certain. V lost 5 bases, J lost 6 bases, and 9 bases lay in between. The CDR3 spans 12 residues. CDR1 and CDR2 (germline): SGHTA, FQGNSA. The CDR3 DNA follows: TGTGCCAGCAGCCCAGACGGTGATACGCAGTATTTT. It yields the protein CASSPDGDTQYF.

Comments on this clone: Additional DNA sequences in this sample encode the identical CDR3. V and J are TRBV27 and TRBJ2-1; D uncertain. The V and J ends lost 5 bases and 3 bases respectively, with 5 bases between them. The CDR3 is 12 amino acids. CDR1 is MNHEY, CDR2 SMNVEV, per germline (reference sequence). CDR3 in DNA: TGTGCCAGCAGTCTTAACTACAATGAGCAGTTCTTC. It encodes CASSLNYNEQFF.

V usage is TRBV6-5 and J usage is TRBJ1-2; D call uncertain. Trimming removed 6 bases at V and 0 bases at J, with 8 bases between. The germline gives CDR1 MNHEY, CDR2 SVGAGI. The CDR3 is made up of 13 amino acids. CDR3 sequence (DNA): TGTGCCAGCAGGGAGGCATCTAACTATGGCTACACCTTC. Translating it yields CASREASNYGYTF.

Sample share makes this clone medium-sized. V is TRBV18 and J is TRBJ2-5, with 7 bases fitting TRBD1. Germline V lookup: CDR1 KGHSH, CDR2 LQKENI. V was pared by 4 bases and J by 5 bases, with 4 bases of the junction left unmatched. The CDR3 sequence is 13 residues long. CDR3: CASSLTGAETQYF. CDR3 DNA: TGTGCCAGCTCACTAACAGGGGCGGAGACCCAGTACTTC.

By proportion, this clone is large. V and J are TRBV19 and TRBJ1-1; D uncertain. V was clipped by 3 bases and J by 1 base, with 3 bases between them. In germline, CDR1 is LNHDA, CDR2 SQIVND (reference sequence). The CDR3 spans 12 residues. CDR3 sequence: CASSIRNTEAFF. The DNA of the CDR3 is TGTGCCAGTAGTATCAGGAACACTGAAGCTTTCTTT.

V and J are TRBV28 and TRBJ2-2; D is unclear. The CDR3 totals 13 residues. Germline CDR1 and CDR2: MDHEN and SYDVKM. The V end lost 2 bases, the J end lost 6 bases, and 7 bases lay between the germline ends. The CDR3 coding sequence is TGTGCCAGCAGTTTAGGGGTTCCCGGGGAGCTGTTTTTT. The encoded protein is CASSLGVPGELFF.

This clone was counted a few times. The chain has TRBV6-1 and TRBJ2-2; perhaps TRBD1 as D (6 bases). The CDR3 is 15 residues long. CDR1 and CDR2 from the germline V gene are MNHNS and SASEGT. Trimming removed 7 bases at V and 0 bases at J, with 12 bases between. The CDR3 protein is CASISGQSNTGELFF. The CDR3 bases are TGTGCCAGCATCTCAGGACAGTCGAACACCGGGGAGCTGTTTTTT.

The chain couples TRBV25-1 to TRBJ1-1, with TRBD1 matching over 9 bases. V shed 3 bases, J shed 1 base, and the junction held 3 bases outside the gene matches. CDR3 size: 15 residues. Germline lookup yields CDR1 MGHDK and CDR2 SYGVNS. The CDR3 nucleotides are TGTGCCAGCAGTGATTGGACAGGGGAGAACACTGAAGCTTTCTTT. It is translated as CASSDWTGENTEAFF.

The chain carries TRBV12-5 and TRBJ1-1; TRBD1 matches at 7 bases. The CDR3 contains 17 residues. Losses at the gene ends were 5 bases for V and 0 bases for J; bases not matched to a gene: 12. CDR1 is LGHNT and CDR2 is FRNRAP in the germline V gene. The DNA for the CDR3 is TGTGCTAGTGGTCCCGGGGAGGGGGCAGGGATGAACACTGAAGCTTTCTTT. Translated: CASGPGEGAGMNTEAFF.

In its sample, this clone was seen a few times. The chain couples TRBV5-1 to TRBJ1-1, with D maybe TRBD1 (6 bases). Germline V gene sequence: CDR1 SGHRS, CDR2 YFSETQ. This CDR3 is built from 11 residues. V was clipped by 2 bases and J by 11 bases, with 10 bases between them. The CDR3 DNA reads as TGCGCCAGCAGCTTCGGGACAAAGGCTTTCTTT. The encoded protein is CASSFGTKAFF.

This clone was counted a single time. The rearrangement joins TRBV27 to TRBJ2-5; the D gene is possibly TRBD2 (5 bases). Trimming took off 5 bases at V and 0 bases at J, with 22 bases between the two ends. Germline-derived CDR1 and CDR2 are MNHEY and SMNVEV (reference sequence). The CDR3 is 18 amino acids. The CDR3 region has the DNA TGTGCCAGCAGTCGCTACCCCACCATCGGACTGTACCAAGAGACCCAGTACTTC. This sequence encodes CASSRYPTIGLYQETQYF.

V is TRBV6-5 and J is TRBJ2-5, with D tentatively TRBD1 (5 bases). Near its end, the DNA agrees better with TRBJ2-7, so the J call may be wrong. Germline CDR1 reads MNHEY; CDR2 reads SVGAGI. CDR3 size: 15 residues. CDR3 loop: CASSYSSGLSYEQYF. The CDR3 DNA reads TGTGCCAGCAGTTACTCGTCAGGGCTATCCTACGAGCAGTACTTC.

This clone is labeled medium-sized. This rearrangement joins TRBV6-1 to TRBJ1-5, with D uncertain. Germline CDR1 reads MNHNS; CDR2 reads SASEGT. V shed 7 bases and J shed 2 bases, with 15 bases lying between them. CDR3 length: 15 amino acids. DNA for the CDR3: TGTGCCAGCACTAGGACCGTCACGGGCAATCAGCCCCAGCATTTT. This encodes CASTRTVTGNQPQHF.

V gene TRBV6-9 combines with J gene TRBJ1-2; unclear D gene. The V gene's germline CDR1 is MNHGY and CDR2 SVAAGI. The CDR3 has 12 amino acids. The germline V and J ends were trimmed by 6 bases and 8 bases, with 13 bases remaining between them. The CDR3 DNA follows: TGTGCCAGCAGCTTAGGCCGCGCCGGCTACACCTTC. The encoded protein is CASSLGRAGYTF.

The chain is built from TRBV11-2 and TRBJ2-5; weak D call: TRBD2 (5 bases). The CDR3 extends over 14 amino acids. V gave up 3 bases and J gave up 4 bases, with 12 bases separating them. Germline loops: CDR1 SGHAT, CDR2 FQNNGV. CDR3 sequence reads: CASSFEAVGETQYF. CDR3 nucleotide sequence: TGTGCCAGCAGCTTCGAAGCGGTGGGAGAGACCCAGTACTTC.

The chain is built from TRBV11-1 and TRBJ1-6; D gene ambiguous. The CDR3 is made up of 16 amino acids. The germline CDR1 and CDR2 sequences are SGHAT and FQDESV (reference sequence). Deletions cut 5 bases from V and 2 bases from J, with 13 bases between. The CDR3 reads CASSQLDSAYNSPLHF. The CDR3 DNA reads TGTGCCAGCAGCCAATTGGACTCTGCCTATAATTCACCCCTCCACTTT.

The chain uses TRBV7-2 and TRBJ2-5; 13 bases align to TRBD2. The CDR3 is 16 residues long. Germline lookup yields CDR1 SGHTA and CDR2 FQGNSA. V was clipped by 4 bases and J by 5 bases; unmatched bases: 7. The CDR3 DNA is TGTGCCAGCAGCTCCTGGGCACTAGCGGGAGGGGAGACCCAGTACTTC. Residues: CASSSWALAGGETQYF.